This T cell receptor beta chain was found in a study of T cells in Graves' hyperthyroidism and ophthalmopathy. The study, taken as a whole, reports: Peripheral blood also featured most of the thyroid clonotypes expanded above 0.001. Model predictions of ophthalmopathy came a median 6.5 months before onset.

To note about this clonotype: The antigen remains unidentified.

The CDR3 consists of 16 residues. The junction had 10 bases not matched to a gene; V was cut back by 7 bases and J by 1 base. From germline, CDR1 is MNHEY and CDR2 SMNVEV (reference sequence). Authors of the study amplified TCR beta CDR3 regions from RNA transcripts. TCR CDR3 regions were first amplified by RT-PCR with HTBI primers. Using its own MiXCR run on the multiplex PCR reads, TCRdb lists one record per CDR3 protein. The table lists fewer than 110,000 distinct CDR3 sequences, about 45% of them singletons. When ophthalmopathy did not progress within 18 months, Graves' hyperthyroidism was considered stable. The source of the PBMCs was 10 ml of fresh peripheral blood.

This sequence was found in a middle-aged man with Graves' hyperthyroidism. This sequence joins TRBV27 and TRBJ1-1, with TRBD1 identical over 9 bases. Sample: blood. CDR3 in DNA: TGTGCCAGCACACCGGGACAGGGTCGAGGGAACACTGAAGCTTTCTTT. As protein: CASTPGQGRGNTEAFF.